Detailed here is one TCR beta chain. In Seattle, patients joined the study during active infection and were tracked longitudinally. This sample is drawn from a study of blood T cell repertoires in COVID-19. The germline V gene has CDR1 SGHKS and CDR2 YYEKEE (reference sequence). This CDR3 has 16 residues. V lost 1 base and J lost 4; bases outside the gene matches: 7. Repertoires were generated with immunoSEQ multiplex PCR, while TCRdb's copy carries only in-frame clones and drops some. The profile covers some 200,000 clones, with 84% appearing a single time and about 7.8% taken by the ten largest. The chain combines TRBV5-5 with TRBJ1-4, with 7 bases identical to TRBD1. The sequenced sample was peripheral blood. The sequence was collected from a woman older than 75 with COVID-19, enrolled during active disease. The CDR3 sequence is CASSLPLTGVNEKLFF. The CDR3 nucleotides are TGTGCCAGCAGCTTGCCGCTCACAGGGGTTAATGAAAAACTGTTTTTT.